Here is one T cell receptor (beta chain) with its context. No antigen is known for it. Positive CCR7 selection of CD45RO-negative cells yielded the naive CD8 cells, and terminally differentiated effector memory CD45RA+ cells were excluded. The data were obtained in a study of shared clonotypes between healthy human individuals. The input for sorted-subset replicate PCRs was around 210 ng DNA, about 30,000 T cell genomes. Assay used: immunoSEQ multiplex PCR; TCRdb lists only in-frame clones, some missing. The table has hundreds of thousands of clones, about 96% seen once; the top ten hold 0.11%. The study's findings and limits: Clonotypes that were shared across a handful of donors made up around 5% of naive CD4 clonotypes. Richness estimates generally favored naive over memory subsets. Clonotypes shared by all four sorted-subset donors had higher generation probabilities than non-shared clonotypes.

This CDR3 is 14 amino acids long. Trimming left V 5 bases short and J 4 bases short, with 15 bases between. Per germline, CDR1 KGHSH and CDR2 LQKENI. This TCR was sampled from a woman aged 30 to 39 in good health. The V call is TRBV18, the J call TRBJ2-7, with D maybe TRBD2 (6 bases). The sequenced material came from naive CD8+ T cells sorted from blood. The CDR3 region is CASSSRRDPYEQYF. The CDR3 DNA follows: TGTGCCAGCTCATCGCGGCGGGATCCATACGAGCAGTACTTC.